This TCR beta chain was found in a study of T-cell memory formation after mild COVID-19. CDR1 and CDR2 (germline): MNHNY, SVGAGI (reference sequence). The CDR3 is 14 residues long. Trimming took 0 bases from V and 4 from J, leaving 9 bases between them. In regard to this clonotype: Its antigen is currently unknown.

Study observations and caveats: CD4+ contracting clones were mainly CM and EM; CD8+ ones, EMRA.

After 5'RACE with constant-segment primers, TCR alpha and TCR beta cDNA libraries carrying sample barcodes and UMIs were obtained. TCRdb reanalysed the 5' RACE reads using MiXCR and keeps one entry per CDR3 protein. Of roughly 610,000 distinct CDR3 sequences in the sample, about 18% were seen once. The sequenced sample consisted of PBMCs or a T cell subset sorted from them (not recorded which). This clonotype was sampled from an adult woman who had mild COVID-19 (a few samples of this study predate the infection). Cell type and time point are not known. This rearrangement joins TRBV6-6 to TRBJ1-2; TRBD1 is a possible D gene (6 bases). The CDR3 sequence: CASSYSTGVYGYTF. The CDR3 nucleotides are TGTGCCAGCAGTTACTCGACAGGCGTCTATGGCTACACCTTC.